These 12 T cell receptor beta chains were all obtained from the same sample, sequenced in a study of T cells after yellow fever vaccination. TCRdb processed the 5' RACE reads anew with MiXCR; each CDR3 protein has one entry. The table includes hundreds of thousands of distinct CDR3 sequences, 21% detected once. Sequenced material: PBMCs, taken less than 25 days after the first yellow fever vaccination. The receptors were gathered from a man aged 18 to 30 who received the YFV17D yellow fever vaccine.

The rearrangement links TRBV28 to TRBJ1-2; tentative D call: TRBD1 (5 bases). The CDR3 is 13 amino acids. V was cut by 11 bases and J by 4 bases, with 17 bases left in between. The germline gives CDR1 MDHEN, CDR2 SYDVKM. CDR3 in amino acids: CAAQGPLLYGYTF. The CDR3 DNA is TGTGCCGCCCAGGGTCCCCTACTCTATGGCTACACCTTC.

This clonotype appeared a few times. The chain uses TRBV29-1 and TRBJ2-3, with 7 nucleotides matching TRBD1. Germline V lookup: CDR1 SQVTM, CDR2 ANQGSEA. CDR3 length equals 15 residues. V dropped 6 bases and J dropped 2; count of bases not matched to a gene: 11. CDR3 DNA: TGCAGCGTGACCGGGACAGCCCTTCTCACAGATACGCAGTATTTT. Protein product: CSVTGTALLTDTQYF.

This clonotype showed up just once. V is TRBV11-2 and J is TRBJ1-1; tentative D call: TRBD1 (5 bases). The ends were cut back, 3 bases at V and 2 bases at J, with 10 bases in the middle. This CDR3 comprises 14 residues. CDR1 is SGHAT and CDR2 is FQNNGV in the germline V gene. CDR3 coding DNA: TGTGCCAGCAGCTTCCGGGGGATCAACACTGAAGCTTTCTTT. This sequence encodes CASSFRGINTEAFF.

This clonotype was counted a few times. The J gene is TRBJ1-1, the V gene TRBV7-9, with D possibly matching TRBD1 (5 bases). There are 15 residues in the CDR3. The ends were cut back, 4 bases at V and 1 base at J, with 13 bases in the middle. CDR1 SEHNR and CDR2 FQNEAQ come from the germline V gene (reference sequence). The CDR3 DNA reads TGTGCCAGCAGCTCGGGTTGGGGGACGAACACTGAAGCTTTCTTT. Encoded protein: CASSSGWGTNTEAFF.

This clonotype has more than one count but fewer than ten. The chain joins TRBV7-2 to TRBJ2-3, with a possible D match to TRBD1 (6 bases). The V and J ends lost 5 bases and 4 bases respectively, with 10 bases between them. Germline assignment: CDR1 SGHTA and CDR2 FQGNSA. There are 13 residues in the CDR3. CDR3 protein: CASSRGHSDTQYF. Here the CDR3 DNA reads TGTGCCAGCAGCCGGGGACATTCAGATACGCAGTATTTT.

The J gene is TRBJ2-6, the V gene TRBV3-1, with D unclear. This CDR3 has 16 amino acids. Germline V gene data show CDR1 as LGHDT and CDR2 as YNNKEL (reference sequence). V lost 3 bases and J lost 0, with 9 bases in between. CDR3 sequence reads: CASSHSRPSGANVLTF. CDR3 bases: TGTGCCAGCAGCCATTCCCGGCCCTCTGGGGCCAACGTCCTGACTTTC.

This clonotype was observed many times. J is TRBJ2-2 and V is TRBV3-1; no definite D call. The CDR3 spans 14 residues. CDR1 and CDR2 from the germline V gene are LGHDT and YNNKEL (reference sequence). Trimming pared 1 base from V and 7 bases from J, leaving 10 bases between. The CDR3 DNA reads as TGTGCCAGCAGCCAAGGTGAATTCGGCGGGGAGCTGTTTTTT. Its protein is CASSQGEFGGELFF. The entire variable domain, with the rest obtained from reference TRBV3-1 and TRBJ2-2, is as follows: DTAVSQTPKYLVTQMGNDKSIKCEQNLGHDTMYWYKQDSKKFLKIMFSYNNKELIINETVPNRFSPKSPDKAHLNLHINSLELGDSAVYFCASSQGEFGGELFFGEGSRLTVL.

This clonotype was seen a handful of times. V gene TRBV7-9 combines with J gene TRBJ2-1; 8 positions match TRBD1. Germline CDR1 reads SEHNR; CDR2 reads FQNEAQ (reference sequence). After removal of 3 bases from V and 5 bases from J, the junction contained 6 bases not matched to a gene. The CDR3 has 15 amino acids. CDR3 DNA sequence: TGTGCCAGCAGCTTTTGGACAGGGTCTGACAATGAGCAGTTCTTC. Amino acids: CASSFWTGSDNEQFF.

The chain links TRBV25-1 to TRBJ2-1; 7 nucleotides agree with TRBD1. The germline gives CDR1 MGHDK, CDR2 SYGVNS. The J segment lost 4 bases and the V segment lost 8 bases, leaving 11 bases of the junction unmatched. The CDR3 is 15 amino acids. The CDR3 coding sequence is TGTGCCAGCGCAAAACACTCGACAGGGTACAATGAGCAGTTCTTC. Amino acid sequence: CASAKHSTGYNEQFF.

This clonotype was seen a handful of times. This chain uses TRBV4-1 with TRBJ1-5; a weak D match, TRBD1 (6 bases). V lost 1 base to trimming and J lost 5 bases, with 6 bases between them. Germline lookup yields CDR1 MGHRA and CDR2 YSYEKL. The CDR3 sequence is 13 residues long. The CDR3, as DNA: TGCGCCAGCAGCCAAGCAGGGGATCAGCCCCAGCATTTT. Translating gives CASSQAGDQPQHF.

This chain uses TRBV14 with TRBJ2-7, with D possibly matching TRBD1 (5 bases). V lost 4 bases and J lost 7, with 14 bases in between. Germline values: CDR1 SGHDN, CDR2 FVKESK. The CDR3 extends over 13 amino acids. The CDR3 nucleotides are TGTGCCAGCAGCCTAGGCAGGGTGGAGGAGCAGTACTTC. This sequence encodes CASSLGRVEEQYF.

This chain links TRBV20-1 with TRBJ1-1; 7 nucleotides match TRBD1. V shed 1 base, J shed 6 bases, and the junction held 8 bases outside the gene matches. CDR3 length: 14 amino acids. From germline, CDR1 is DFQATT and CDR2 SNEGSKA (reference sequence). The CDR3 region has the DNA TGCAGTGCTAGAGGGATCCAGGGGGTCGCTGAAGCTTTCTTT. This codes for CSARGIQGVAEAFF.